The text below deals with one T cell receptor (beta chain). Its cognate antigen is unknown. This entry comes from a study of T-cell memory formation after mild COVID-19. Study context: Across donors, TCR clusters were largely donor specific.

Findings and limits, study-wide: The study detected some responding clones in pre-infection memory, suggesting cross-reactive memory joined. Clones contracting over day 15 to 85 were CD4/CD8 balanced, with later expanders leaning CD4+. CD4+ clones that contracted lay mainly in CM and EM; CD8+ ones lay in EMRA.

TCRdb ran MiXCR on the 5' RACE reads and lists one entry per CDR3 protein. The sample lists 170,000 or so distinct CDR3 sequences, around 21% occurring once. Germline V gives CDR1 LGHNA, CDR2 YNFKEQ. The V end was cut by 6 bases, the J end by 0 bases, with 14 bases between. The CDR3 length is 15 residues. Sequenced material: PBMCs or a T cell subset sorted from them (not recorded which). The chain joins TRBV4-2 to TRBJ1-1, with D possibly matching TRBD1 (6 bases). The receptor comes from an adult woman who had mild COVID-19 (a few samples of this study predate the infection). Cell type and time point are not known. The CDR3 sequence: CASSGGADMNTEAFF. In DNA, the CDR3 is TGTGCCAGCAGTGGGGGGGCGGACATGAACACTGAAGCTTTCTTT.